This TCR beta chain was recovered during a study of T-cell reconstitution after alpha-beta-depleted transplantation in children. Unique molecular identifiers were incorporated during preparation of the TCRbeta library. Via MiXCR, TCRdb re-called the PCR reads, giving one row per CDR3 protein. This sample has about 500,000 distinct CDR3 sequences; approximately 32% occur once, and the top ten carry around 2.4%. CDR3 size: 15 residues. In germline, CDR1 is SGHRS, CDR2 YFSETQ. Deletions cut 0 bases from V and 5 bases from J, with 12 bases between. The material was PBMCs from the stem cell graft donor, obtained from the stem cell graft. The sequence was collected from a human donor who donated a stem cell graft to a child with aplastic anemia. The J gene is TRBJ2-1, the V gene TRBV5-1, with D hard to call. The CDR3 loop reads CASSLGPSRDNEQFF. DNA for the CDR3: TGCGCCAGCAGCTTGGGCCCTAGTAGGGACAATGAGCAGTTCTTC. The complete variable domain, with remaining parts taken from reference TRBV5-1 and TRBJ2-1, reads KAGVTQTPRYLIKTRGQQVTLSCSPISGHRSVSWYQQTPGQGLQFLFEYFSETQRNKGNFPGRFSGRQFSNSRSEMNVSTLELGDSALYLCASSLGPSRDNEQFFGPGTRLTVL.